These 26 T cell receptor beta chains were sequenced from one sample in a study of blood T cell repertoires in COVID-19. Method: immunoSEQ multiplex PCR; TCRdb's copy keeps in-frame clones and lacks some. The sample records some 77,000 clones, roughly 80% being singletons. The source material was peripheral blood. The receptors were sampled from a woman in her seventies with acute or convalescent COVID-19.

CDR3 protein: CASSLSGTGNSPLHF. CDR3 nucleotides: TGTGCCAGCAGTTTATCCGGGACAGGCAATTCACCCCTCCACTTT. The gene calls are TRBV6-2 or TRBV6-3 and TRBJ1-6; 8 bases line up with TRBD1. Germline CDR1 is MNHEY and CDR2 is SVGEGT. This CDR3 comprises 15 residues. With V trimmed by 4 bases and J by 7 bases, 6 bases remained unmatched.

This sequence joins TRBV11-1 and TRBJ1-1, with no clear D. Germline loops: CDR1 SGHAT, CDR2 FQDESV (reference sequence). This CDR3 region has 13 residues. Trimming cost V 3 bases and J 4 bases, with 9 bases left between them. Written as DNA, the CDR3 is TGTGCCAGCAGCTTGGAGTCGGGCACTGAAGCTTTCTTT. Translating gives CASSLESGTEAFF. Using reference TRBV11-1 and TRBJ1-1 for the parts outside the CDR3, the full variable domain is EAEVAQSPRYKITEKSQAVAFWCDPISGHATLYWYRQILGQGPELLVQFQDESVVDDSQLPKDRFSAERLKGVDSTLKIQPAELGDSAMYLCASSLESGTEAFFGQGTRLTVV.

The chain is built from TRBV19 and TRBJ1-4; TRBD1 matches 8 bases. Trimming at V came to 6 bases and at J to 8 bases, leaving 2 bases not matched to a gene. Per germline, CDR1 LNHDA and CDR2 SQIVND (reference sequence). This CDR3 spans 12 amino acids. Here the CDR3 DNA reads TGTGCCAGTAGACGACAGGGGGAAAAACTGTTTTTT. It yields the protein CASRRQGEKLFF.

The rearrangement links TRBV28 to TRBJ2-7; 11 bases match TRBD2. Germline V lookup: CDR1 MDHEN, CDR2 SYDVKM. The length of the CDR3 is 14 residues. J was trimmed by 6 bases and V by 6 bases; bases with no gene match: 7. CDR3 protein: CASSDLAGGFEQYF. Here the CDR3 DNA reads TGTGCCAGCAGCGATCTAGCGGGAGGTTTCGAGCAGTACTTC.

Here the CDR3 reads CASSLGQGGNNSPLHF. The CDR3 DNA is TGTGCCAGCAGCTTAGGGCAGGGCGGAAATAATTCACCCCTCCACTTT. This sequence joins TRBV7-8 and TRBJ1-6, with D possibly being TRBD1 (5 bases). From germline, CDR1 is SGHVS and CDR2 FQNEAQ. Trimming cost V 1 base and J 5 bases, with 12 bases left between them. The CDR3 covers 16 residues. Complete variable domain (other parts from reference TRBV7-8 and TRBJ1-6): GAGVSQSPRYKVAKRGQDVALRCDPISGHVSLFWYQQALGQGPEFLTYFQNEAQLDKSGLPSDRFFAERPEGSVSTLKIQRTQQEDSAVYLCASSLGQGGNNSPLHFGNGTRLTVT.

The J gene is TRBJ2-1, the V gene TRBV5-5; D perhaps matches TRBD2 (5 bases). Germline V gene data show CDR1 as SGHKS and CDR2 as YYEKEE (reference sequence). Trimming stripped 2 bases from V and 16 bases from J, with 16 bases between. The CDR3 sequence is 12 residues long. DNA of the CDR3: TGTGCCAGCAGCTTACTAGAGCCCTCGGGATTCTTC. This encodes CASSLLEPSGFF.

This clone occurred once. V gene TRBV29-1 combines with J gene TRBJ1-1; D is possibly TRBD1 (5 bases). The germline CDR1 and CDR2 sequences are SQVTM and ANQGSEA. V dropped 7 bases and J dropped 1 base, with 7 bases sitting between them. The CDR3 is made up of 11 amino acids. CDR3 bases: TGCAGCGCTGACAGGAACACTGAAGCTTTCTTT. Its protein product is CSADRNTEAFF.

The chain combines TRBV25-1 with TRBJ1-3; no reliable D call. V gave up 2 bases and J gave up 0 bases, with 11 bases separating them. Germline V gene data show CDR1 as MGHDK and CDR2 as SYGVNS. This CDR3 has 16 residues. The CDR3 nucleotides read TGTGCCAGCAGTGAACAGGCCAGTCGCTCTGGAAACACCATATATTTT. Translating it yields CASSEQASRSGNTIYF.

The chain employs TRBV5-1 and TRBJ1-2; 9 nucleotides align to TRBD1. The CDR3 is 14 amino acids. V lost 4 bases, J lost 7 bases, and 8 bases stayed unmatched. CDR1 and CDR2 from the germline V gene are SGHRS and YFSETQ. In DNA form, the CDR3 reads TGCGCCAGCAGCCCTGGACAGGGGCTGGGTGGCTACACCTTC. Its protein product is CASSPGQGLGGYTF. The full variable domain, with the rest looked up from reference TRBV5-1 and TRBJ1-2, is KAGVTQTPRYLIKTRGQQVTLSCSPISGHRSVSWYQQTPGQGLQFLFEYFSETQRNKGNFPGRFSGRQFSNSRSEMNVSTLELGDSALYLCASSPGQGLGGYTFGSGTRLTVV.

The V and J genes are TRBV18 and TRBJ2-1, with D perhaps matching TRBD1 (5 bases). Per the germline V gene, CDR1 is KGHSH and CDR2 is LQKENI. This CDR3 is built from 13 residues. V was pared by 4 bases and J by 7 bases, with 11 bases between. CDR3: CASSQDILNEQFF. For the CDR3, the DNA is TGTGCCAGCTCACAGGACATTCTTAATGAGCAGTTCTTC.

The chain employs TRBV7-9 and TRBJ2-7, with 10 nucleotides matching TRBD2. The CDR3 spans 16 residues. Germline CDR1 is SEHNR and CDR2 is FQNEAQ (reference sequence). Trimming at V came to 5 bases and at J to 3 bases, leaving 10 bases not matched to a gene. The CDR3 is CASSTPPSGRGYEQYF. DNA of the CDR3: TGTGCCAGCAGCACCCCCCCTAGCGGGAGAGGCTACGAGCAGTACTTC.

The rearrangement links TRBV27 to TRBJ2-6; 9 positions agree with TRBD2. Germline CDR1 reads MNHEY; CDR2 reads SMNVEV (reference sequence). Losses at the gene ends were 1 base for V and 2 bases for J; bases not matched to a gene: 6. CDR3 size: 18 residues. CDR3: CASSLLGAGGPGANVLTF. The CDR3 nucleotides are TGTGCCAGCAGTTTATTAGGTGCGGGAGGGCCTGGGGCCAACGTCCTGACTTTC.

The rearrangement joins TRBV12-5 to TRBJ2-1; no reliable D call. This CDR3 contains 14 residues. The V gene lost 2 bases and the J gene lost 6 bases, with 11 bases spanning the gap. The germline gives CDR1 LGHNT, CDR2 FRNRAP. The CDR3 sequence is CASGLLVASNEQFF. CDR3 DNA: TGTGCTAGTGGTTTGCTGGTAGCATCCAATGAGCAGTTCTTC.

This chain joins TRBV6-5 and TRBJ1-6, with D unresolved. Between the trimmed V and J ends, which lost 7 bases and 8 bases, there was a span of 12 bases. The length of the CDR3 is 13 residues. CDR1 is MNHEY, CDR2 SVGAGI, per germline. The CDR3 loop is CASKTRVDSPLHF. In DNA form, the CDR3 reads TGTGCCAGCAAAACGCGGGTAGATTCACCCCTCCACTTT.

The CDR3 DNA is TGCGCCAGCAGCTTTATAGCGGGAGCGCGTACCGGGGAGCTGTTTTTT. Encoded protein: CASSFIAGARTGELFF. This chain uses TRBV5-1 with TRBJ2-2, with 9 nucleotides matching TRBD2. Germline V CDR1 and CDR2: SGHRS, YFSETQ. V dropped 2 bases and J dropped 5; count of bases not matched to a gene: 7. There are 16 residues in the CDR3. Full variable domain (remainder filled in from reference TRBV5-1 and TRBJ2-2): KAGVTQTPRYLIKTRGQQVTLSCSPISGHRSVSWYQQTPGQGLQFLFEYFSETQRNKGNFPGRFSGRQFSNSRSEMNVSTLELGDSALYLCASSFIAGARTGELFFGEGSRLTVL.

There are a few counts of this clone. The genes are TRBV2 and TRBJ1-2; 7 bases map to TRBD1. This CDR3 region has 15 residues. The germline CDR1 and CDR2 sequences are SNHLY and FYNNEI. V lost 5 bases to trimming and J lost 2 bases; unmatched junction nucleotides: 8. As DNA, the CDR3 is TGTGCCAGCAGTAAACGAACGGGACAGAACTATGGCTACACCTTC. The encoded protein is CASSKRTGQNYGYTF.

This clone has a count of ten or more. The V gene is TRBV3-1 (or the pseudogene TRBV3-2), the J gene TRBJ1-1; tentatively, D is TRBD1 (5 bases). Germline CDR1 and CDR2: LGHDT and YNNKEL (reference sequence). This CDR3 is built from 13 residues. The germline V and J ends were trimmed by 1 base and 10 bases, with 13 bases remaining between them. CDR3 DNA: TGTGCCAGCAGCCAAGGTCCGGGGGGTGGAGCTTTCTTT. Its translation is CASSQGPGGGAFF.

This rearrangement joins TRBV19 to TRBJ2-7; TRBD2 matches at 13 bases. Germline CDR1 reads LNHDA; CDR2 reads SQIVND (reference sequence). The CDR3 contains 16 residues. Trimming at V came to 4 bases and at J to 4 bases, leaving 7 bases not matched to a gene. CDR3 coding DNA: TGTGCCAGTAGTACCCGGACTAGCGGGAGTCCATACGAGCAGTACTTC. Encoded protein: CASSTRTSGSPYEQYF.

This clone was recorded a few times. The chain joins TRBV27 to TRBJ2-7; 8 bases agree with TRBD2. From germline, CDR1 is MNHEY and CDR2 SMNVEV (reference sequence). The CDR3 spans 15 residues. After removal of 0 bases from V and 5 bases from J, the junction contained 6 bases not matched to a gene. The CDR3 loop reads CASSLSVAGFNEQYF. The CDR3 DNA is TGTGCCAGCAGTTTATCGGTAGCGGGGTTCAACGAGCAGTACTTC.

CDR3 in DNA: TGCAGCGTTGCCGCGGGGCGAGGAAACACCATATATTTT. It yields the protein CSVAAGRGNTIYF. The genes are TRBV29-1 and TRBJ1-3; D is possibly TRBD1 (5 bases). V lost 4 bases and J 4 bases, leaving 11 bases between the germline ends. The CDR3 has 13 amino acids. CDR1 and CDR2 from the germline V gene are SQVTM and ANQGSEA.

The rearrangement uses TRBV6-5 and TRBJ2-1; 9 bases align to TRBD1. After removal of 8 bases from V and 6 bases from J, the junction contained 5 bases not matched to a gene. This CDR3 is built from 13 residues. The germline V gene encodes CDR1 MNHEY and CDR2 SVGAGI. The CDR3 DNA reads TGTGCCAGCGACCGGGACAGGGCCAATGAGCAGTTCTTC. It is translated as CASDRDRANEQFF.

This clone was seen more than once but under ten times. The V and J genes are TRBV27 and TRBJ2-1; 15 nucleotides align to TRBD2. The trim removed 6 bases at V and 6 bases at J, leaving 0 bases unmatched. The CDR3 loop spans 14 amino acids. Germline-derived CDR1 and CDR2 are MNHEY and SMNVEV (reference sequence). The CDR3 DNA follows: TGTGCCAGCAGGGGACTAGCGGGAGGCAATGAGCAGTTCTTC. Translated: CASRGLAGGNEQFF.

This rearrangement joins TRBV18 to TRBJ2-1, with 13 bases aligning to TRBD2. The V gene end was trimmed by 5 bases and the J gene end by 1 base; junction bases not matched to a gene: 11. CDR1 and CDR2 (germline): KGHSH, LQKENI. The CDR3 length is 19 residues. In DNA form, the CDR3 reads TGTGCCAGCTCAAGGCGGACTAGCGGGAGCCTTTGGTCCTACAATGAGCAGTTCTTC. Translating gives CASSRRTSGSLWSYNEQFF.

The rearrangement uses TRBV6-6 and TRBJ1-2, with 11 positions matching TRBD1. The CDR3 covers 14 residues. CDR1 is MNHNY, CDR2 SVGAGI, per germline (reference sequence). Unmatched junction bases numbered 2, after V lost 6 bases and J lost 2 bases. CDR3 DNA sequence: TGTGCCAGCAGCCGGACAGGGGGCAACTATGGCTACACCTTC. Its protein product is CASSRTGGNYGYTF.

The chain combines TRBV6-5 with TRBJ2-7; D possibly corresponds to TRBD1 (5 bases). CDR1 and CDR2 from the germline V gene are MNHEY and SVGAGI. The CDR3 consists of 15 residues. Trimming removed 2 bases at V and 7 bases at J, with 18 bases between. Here the CDR3 reads CASSYTWGREGEQYF. The CDR3 coding sequence is TGTGCCAGCAGTTACACGTGGGGCAGGGAAGGAGAGCAGTACTTC.

A remark on this clone: A read error is possible here, since a much larger clone lies one base away. Additional DNA sequences in this sample encode the identical CDR3. The chain uses TRBV28 and TRBJ1-5; no firm D call. Germline loops: CDR1 MDHEN, CDR2 SYDVKM. This CDR3 is 13 amino acids long. V was cut by 8 bases and J by 2 bases, with 10 bases left in between. CDR3 nucleotide sequence: TGTGCCAGCCAGGTACGCGGCAATCAGCCCCAGCATTTT. Translating it yields CASQVRGNQPQHF.